The rows below give T cell receptor beta chains drawn from one sample of a study of Ad26.COV2.S vaccination and SARS-CoV-2 variants. Sequencing was performed with immunoSEQ multiplex PCR; in TCRdb, only in-frame clones are kept and a portion is missing. This table has about 350,000 clones, about 88% appearing once. The sample in question was peripheral blood, obtained in a trial of Ad26.COV2.S vaccine versus placebo. The receptors derive from a person aged 18-60 years who received the Ad26.COV2.S COVID-19 vaccine or a placebo. Each CDR3 is given with its conserved first and last residue. The D gene is left open where the match is weak. Clone size appears in some rows only: once, few, many, or a class for an expanded clone.

d_call j_call clone_size v_call cdr3_aa cdr3_nt
NA TRBJ1-1 NA TRBV6-5 CASSFPGLGATFF TGTGCCAGCAGTTTCCCAGGGCTAGGGGCGACTTTCTTT
NA TRBJ2-2 few TRBV27 CASSLGLSTGELFF TGTGCCAGCAGTCTCGGATTAAGCACCGGGGAGCTGTTTTTT
NA TRBJ2-1 NA TRBV13 CASSSAADSRWGARRNNEQFF TGTGCCAGCAGCTCAGCCGCGGACAGTCGGTGGGGGGCCCGCCGGAACAATGAGCAGTTCTTC
NA TRBJ1-2 once TRBV7-3 CASSSSAPALGGYTF TGTGCCAGCAGCTCCTCGGCACCTGCTTTGGGAGGCTACACCTTC
NA TRBJ1-6 NA TRBV12-3/TRBV12-4 CACKRLTGSPLHF TGTGCCTGTAAACGACTTACCGGGTCACCCCTCCACTTT
NA TRBJ1-4 NA TRBV12-3/TRBV12-4 CASSLGGGEKLFF TGTGCCAGCAGTTTAGGAGGGGGTGAAAAACTGTTTTTT
TRBD2 TRBJ2-1 NA TRBV7-3 CASSLGAGVDNEQFF TGTGCCAGCAGCTTAGGAGCGGGAGTAGACAATGAGCAGTTCTTC
TRBD1 TRBJ1-1 NA TRBV29-1 CSVPDRGPTEAFF TGCAGCGTCCCGGACAGGGGGCCCACTGAAGCTTTCTTT
NA TRBJ2-2 NA TRBV27 CASSVLDRPRQGGTGELFF TGTGCCAGCTCTGTTCTCGACCGACCTCGACAGGGAGGGACCGGGGAGCTGTTTTTT
NA TRBJ2-5 NA TRBV20-1 CSARVDETQYF TGCAGTGCTAGAGTAGATGAGACCCAGTACTTC
NA TRBJ1-6 NA TRBV15 CATSRDGGNSPLHF TGTGCCACCAGCAGAGATGGGGGTAATTCACCCCTCCACTTT
TRBD2 TRBJ2-3 NA TRBV25-1 CASSDSGRPTDTQYF TGTGCCAGCAGCGACAGCGGGAGGCCCACAGATACGCAGTATTTT
NA TRBJ1-2 once TRBV4-2 CASSRPGVYYGYTF TGTGCCAGCAGCCGCCCAGGGGTATACTATGGCTACACCTTC
NA TRBJ2-7 NA TRBV4-3 CASSPGLGGYEQYF TGCGCCAGCAGCCCAGGATTAGGGGGGTACGAGCAGTACTTC
NA TRBJ1-1 once TRBV9 CASSVAQGVTEAFF TGTGCCAGCAGCGTAGCTCAGGGTGTGACTGAAGCTTTCTTT
TRBD2 TRBJ2-7 NA TRBV4-1 CASSQIGLAGENDEQYF TGCGCCAGCAGCCAAATCGGACTAGCGGGAGAAAATGACGAGCAGTACTTC
NA TRBJ2-2 NA TRBV14 CASSLYNRASTGELFF TGTGCCAGCAGCCTATATAACCGGGCGAGCACCGGGGAGCTGTTTTTT